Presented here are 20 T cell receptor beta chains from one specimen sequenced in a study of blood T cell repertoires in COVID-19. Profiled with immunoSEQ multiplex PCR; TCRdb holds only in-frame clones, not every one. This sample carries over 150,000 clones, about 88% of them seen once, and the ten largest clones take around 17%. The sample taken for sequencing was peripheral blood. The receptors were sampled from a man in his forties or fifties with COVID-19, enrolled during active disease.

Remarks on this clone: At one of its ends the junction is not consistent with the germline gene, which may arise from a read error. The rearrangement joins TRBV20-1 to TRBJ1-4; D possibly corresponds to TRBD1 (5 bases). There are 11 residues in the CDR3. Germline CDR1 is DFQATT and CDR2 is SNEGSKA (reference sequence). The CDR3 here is CSASSQGLSPF. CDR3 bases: TGCAGTGCTAGTTCCCAGGGTTTATCCCCTTTT.

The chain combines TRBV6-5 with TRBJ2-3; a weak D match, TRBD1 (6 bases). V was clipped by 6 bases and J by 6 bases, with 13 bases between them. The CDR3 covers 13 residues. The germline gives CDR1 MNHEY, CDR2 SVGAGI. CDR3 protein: CASRESGADTQYF. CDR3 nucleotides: TGTGCCAGCAGGGAGTCAGGGGCGGATACGCAGTATTTT.

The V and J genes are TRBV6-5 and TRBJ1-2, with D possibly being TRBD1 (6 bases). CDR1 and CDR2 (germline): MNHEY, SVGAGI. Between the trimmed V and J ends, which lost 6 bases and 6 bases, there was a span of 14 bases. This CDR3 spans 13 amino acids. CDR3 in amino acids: CASSLQGGNGYTF. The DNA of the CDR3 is TGTGCCAGCAGCCTACAGGGTGGAAATGGCTACACCTTC.

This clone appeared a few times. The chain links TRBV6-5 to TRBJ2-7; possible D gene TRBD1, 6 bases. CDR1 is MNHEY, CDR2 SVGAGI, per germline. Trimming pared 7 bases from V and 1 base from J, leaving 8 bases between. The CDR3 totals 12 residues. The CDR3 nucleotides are TGTGCCAGCAAACAGGGATCCTACGAGCAGTACTTC. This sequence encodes CASKQGSYEQYF.

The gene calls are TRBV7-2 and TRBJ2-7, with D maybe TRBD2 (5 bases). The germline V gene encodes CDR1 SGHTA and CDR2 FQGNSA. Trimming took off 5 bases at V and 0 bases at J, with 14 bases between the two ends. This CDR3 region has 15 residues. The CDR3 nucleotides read TGTGCCAGCAGCCGGTCGCGGGTTAGCTCCTACGAGCAGTACTTC. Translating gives CASSRSRVSSYEQYF. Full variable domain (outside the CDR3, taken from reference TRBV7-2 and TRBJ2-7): GAGVSQSPSNKVTEKGKDVELRCDPISGHTALYWYRQSLGQGLEFLIYFQGNSAPDKSGLPSDRFSAERTGGSVSTLTIQRTQQEDSAVYLCASSRSRVSSYEQYFGPGTRLTVT.

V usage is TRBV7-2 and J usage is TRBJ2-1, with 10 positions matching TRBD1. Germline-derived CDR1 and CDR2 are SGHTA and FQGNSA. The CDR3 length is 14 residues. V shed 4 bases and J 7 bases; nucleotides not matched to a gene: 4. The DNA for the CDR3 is TGTGCCAGCAGCTCGGGACAGGGGTGGAATGAGCAGTTCTTC. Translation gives CASSSGQGWNEQFF.

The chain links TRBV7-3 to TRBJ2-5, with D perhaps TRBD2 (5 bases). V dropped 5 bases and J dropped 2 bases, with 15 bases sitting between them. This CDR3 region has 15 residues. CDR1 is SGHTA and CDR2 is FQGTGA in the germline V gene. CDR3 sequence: CASSHSAGTQETQYF. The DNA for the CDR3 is TGTGCCAGCAGCCACTCCGCGGGCACACAAGAGACCCAGTACTTC.

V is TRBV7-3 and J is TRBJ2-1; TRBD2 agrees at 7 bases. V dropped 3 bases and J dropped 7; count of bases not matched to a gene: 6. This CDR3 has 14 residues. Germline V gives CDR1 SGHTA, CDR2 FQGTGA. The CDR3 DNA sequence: TGTGCCAGCAGCTTCGGCGGGGGTGGTAATGAGCAGTTCTTC. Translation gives CASSFGGGGNEQFF.

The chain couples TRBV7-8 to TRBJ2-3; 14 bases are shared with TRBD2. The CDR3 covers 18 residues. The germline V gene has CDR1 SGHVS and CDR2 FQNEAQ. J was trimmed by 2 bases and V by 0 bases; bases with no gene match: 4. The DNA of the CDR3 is TGTGCCAGCAGCTTAGCACGGACTAGCGGGGGGCACACAGATACGCAGTATTTT. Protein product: CASSLARTSGGHTDTQYF.

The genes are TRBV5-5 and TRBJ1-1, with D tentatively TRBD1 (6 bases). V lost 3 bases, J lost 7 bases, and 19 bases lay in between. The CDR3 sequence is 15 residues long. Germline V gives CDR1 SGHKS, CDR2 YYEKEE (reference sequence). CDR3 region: CASSYGGTGRIEAFF. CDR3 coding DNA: TGTGCCAGCAGCTACGGCGGTACAGGGAGAATTGAAGCTTTCTTT.

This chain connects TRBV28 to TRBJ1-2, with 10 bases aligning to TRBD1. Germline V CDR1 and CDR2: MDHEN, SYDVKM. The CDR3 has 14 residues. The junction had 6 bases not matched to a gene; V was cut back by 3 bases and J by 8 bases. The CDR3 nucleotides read TGTGCCAGCAGTTTGACAGGGGGCGTAGGCGGCTACACCTTC. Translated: CASSLTGGVGGYTF.

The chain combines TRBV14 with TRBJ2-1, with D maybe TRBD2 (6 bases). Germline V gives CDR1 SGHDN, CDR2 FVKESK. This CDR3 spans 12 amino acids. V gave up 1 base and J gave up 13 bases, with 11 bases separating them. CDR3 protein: CASSQGGVVQFF. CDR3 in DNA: TGTGCCAGCAGCCAAGGGGGGGTGGTACAGTTCTTC.

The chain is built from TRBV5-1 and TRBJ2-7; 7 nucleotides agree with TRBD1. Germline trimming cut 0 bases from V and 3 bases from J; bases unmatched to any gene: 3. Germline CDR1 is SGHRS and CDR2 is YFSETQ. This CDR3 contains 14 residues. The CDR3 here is CASSLDAGGYEQYF. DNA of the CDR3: TGCGCCAGCAGCTTGGACGCAGGGGGCTACGAGCAGTACTTC.

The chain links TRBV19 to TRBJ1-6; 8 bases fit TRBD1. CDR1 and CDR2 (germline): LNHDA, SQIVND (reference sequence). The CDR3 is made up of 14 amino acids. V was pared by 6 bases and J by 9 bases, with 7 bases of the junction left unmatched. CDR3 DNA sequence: TGTGCCAGTAGCCTACAGGGGGTTGGTTCACCCCTCCACTTT. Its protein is CASSLQGVGSPLHF. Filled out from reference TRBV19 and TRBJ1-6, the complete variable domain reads DGGITQSPKYLFRKEGQNVTLSCEQNLNHDAMYWYRQDPGQGLRLIYYSQIVNDFQKGDIAEGYSVSREKKESFPLTVTSAQKNPTAFYLCASSLQGVGSPLHFGNGTRLTVT.

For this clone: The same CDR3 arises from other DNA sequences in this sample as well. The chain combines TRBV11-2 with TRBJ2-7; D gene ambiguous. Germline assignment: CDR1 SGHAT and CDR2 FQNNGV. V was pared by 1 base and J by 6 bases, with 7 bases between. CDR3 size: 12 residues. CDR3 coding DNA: TGTGCCAGCAGCTTAGGTGCCGGCGAGCAGTACTTC. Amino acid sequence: CASSLGAGEQYF. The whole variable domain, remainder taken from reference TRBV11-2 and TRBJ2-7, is EAGVAQSPRYKIIEKRQSVAFWCNPISGHATLYWYQQILGQGPKLLIQFQNNGVVDDSQLPKDRFSAERLKGVDSTLKIQPAKLEDSAVYLCASSLGAGEQYFGPGTRLTVT.

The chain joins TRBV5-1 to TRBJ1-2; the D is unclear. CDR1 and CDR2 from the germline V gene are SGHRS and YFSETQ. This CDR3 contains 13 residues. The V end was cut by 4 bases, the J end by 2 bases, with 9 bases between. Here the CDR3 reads CASSPTENYGYTF. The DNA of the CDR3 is TGCGCCAGCAGCCCGACGGAGAACTATGGCTACACCTTC.

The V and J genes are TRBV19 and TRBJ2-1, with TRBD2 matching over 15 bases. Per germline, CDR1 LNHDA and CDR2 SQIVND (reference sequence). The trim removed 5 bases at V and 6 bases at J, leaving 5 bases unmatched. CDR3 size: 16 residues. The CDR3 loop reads CASSSPGLAGGNEQFF. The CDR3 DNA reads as TGTGCCAGTAGTTCACCGGGACTAGCGGGAGGCAATGAGCAGTTCTTC.

The DNA of the CDR3 is TGTGCCAGTGGCAGGGACAGGGGGTCCTACGAGCAGTACTTC. This translates into CASGRDRGSYEQYF. This sequence joins TRBV19 and TRBJ2-7, with TRBD1 identical over 11 bases. This CDR3 is 14 amino acids long. V dropped 8 bases and J dropped 1; count of bases not matched to a gene: 4. Germline CDR1 and CDR2: LNHDA and SQIVND (reference sequence). The whole variable domain, remainder taken from reference TRBV19 and TRBJ2-7, is DGGITQSPKYLFRKEGQNVTLSCEQNLNHDAMYWYRQDPGQGLRLIYYSQIVNDFQKGDIAEGYSVSREKKESFPLTVTSAQKNPTAFYLCASGRDRGSYEQYFGPGTRLTVT.

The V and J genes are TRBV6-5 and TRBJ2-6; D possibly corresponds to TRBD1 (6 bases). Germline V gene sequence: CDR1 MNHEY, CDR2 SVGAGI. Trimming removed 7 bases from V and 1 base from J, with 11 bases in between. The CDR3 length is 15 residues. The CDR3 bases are TGTGCCAGCAAAAAAACAGGGTCTGGGGCCAACGTCCTGACTTTC. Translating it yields CASKKTGSGANVLTF.

In DNA, the CDR3 is TGTGCCAGCAGCAAATACCCAGGGACTAGCGGGAGGGCCTTTGTTAGGAATGAGCAGTTCTTC. This sequence encodes CASSKYPGTSGRAFVRNEQFF. This chain connects TRBV21-1 to TRBJ2-1; TRBD2, the table's D call, lacks a check against the DNA. TRBV21-1 is noted as a pseudogene. The CDR3 runs 21 residues.